Sequencing of this T cell receptor (beta chain) was carried out in a study of blood T cell repertoires in COVID-19. CDR3 length: 16 amino acids. V lost 6 bases and J lost 5; bases outside the gene matches: 9. In germline, CDR1 is SGHTA, CDR2 FQGNSA. Here immunoSEQ multiplex PCR was the method, and the copy in TCRdb shows in-frame clones only, minus some. The sample comprises about 250,000 clones, 65% to 90% of which are singletons, and around 1.8% rests with the top ten. Two negative PCRs, clearance, or symptom resolution had been documented for recovered Cohort 3 donors. The rearrangement links TRBV7-2 to TRBJ2-3; 12 nucleotides line up with TRBD2. The clonotype comes from a middle-aged man who had recovered from COVID-19. Sequenced: PBMCs or T cells enriched from blood (not recorded which). The CDR3 is CASSLLAGGLGDTQYF. In DNA form, the CDR3 reads TGTGCCAGCAGTCTACTAGCGGGGGGACTCGGAGATACGCAGTATTTT.